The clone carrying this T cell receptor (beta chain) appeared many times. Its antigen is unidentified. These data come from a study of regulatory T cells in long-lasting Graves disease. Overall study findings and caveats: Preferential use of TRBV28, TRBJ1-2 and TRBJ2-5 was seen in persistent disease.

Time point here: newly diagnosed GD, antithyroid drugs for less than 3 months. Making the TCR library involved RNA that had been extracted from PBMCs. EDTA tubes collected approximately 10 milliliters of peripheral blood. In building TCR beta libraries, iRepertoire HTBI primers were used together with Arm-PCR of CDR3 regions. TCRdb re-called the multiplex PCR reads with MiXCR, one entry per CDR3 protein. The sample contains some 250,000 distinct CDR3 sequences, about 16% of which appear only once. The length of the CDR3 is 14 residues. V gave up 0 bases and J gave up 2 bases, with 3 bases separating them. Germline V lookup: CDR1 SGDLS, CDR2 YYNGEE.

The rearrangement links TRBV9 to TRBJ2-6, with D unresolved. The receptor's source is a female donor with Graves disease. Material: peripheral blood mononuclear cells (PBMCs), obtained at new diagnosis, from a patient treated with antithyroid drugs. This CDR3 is CASSVDPGANVLTF. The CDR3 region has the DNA TGTGCCAGCAGCGTAGACCCTGGGGCCAACGTCCTGACTTTC. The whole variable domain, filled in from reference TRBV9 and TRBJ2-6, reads DSGVTQTPKHLITATGQRVTLRCSPRSGDLSVYWYQQSLDQGLQFLIQYYNGEERAKGNILERFSAQQFPDLHSELNLSSLELGDSALYFCASSVDPGANVLTFGAGSRLTVL.